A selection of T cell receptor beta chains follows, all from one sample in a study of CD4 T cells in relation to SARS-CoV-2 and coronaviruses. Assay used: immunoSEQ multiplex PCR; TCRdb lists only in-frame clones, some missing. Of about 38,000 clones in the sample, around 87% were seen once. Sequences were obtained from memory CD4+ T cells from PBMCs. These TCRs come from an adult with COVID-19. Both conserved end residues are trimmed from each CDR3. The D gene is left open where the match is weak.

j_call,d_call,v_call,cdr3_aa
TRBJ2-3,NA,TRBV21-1,ASSKGQGQYTDTQY
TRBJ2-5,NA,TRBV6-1,ASSESKLRTVQETQY
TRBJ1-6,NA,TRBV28,ASSLYRDRSNSPLH
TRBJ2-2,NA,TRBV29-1,SVGPNTGELF
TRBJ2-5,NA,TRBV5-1,ASSVNQETQY
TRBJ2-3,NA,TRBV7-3,ASSFGAGNRPDTQY
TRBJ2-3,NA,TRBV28,ASSLRGPGTDTQY
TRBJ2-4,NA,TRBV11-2,ASSPVGPLAKNIQY
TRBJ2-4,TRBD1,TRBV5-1,ASSLGDRGGNIQY
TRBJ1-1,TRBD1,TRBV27,ASSVTGGYTEAF
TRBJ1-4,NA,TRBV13,ASSSKREKLF
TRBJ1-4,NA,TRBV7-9,ASSPDGEGNEKLF
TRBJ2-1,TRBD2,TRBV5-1,ASSIGLAGTYNEQF
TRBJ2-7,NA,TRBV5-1,ASSFGDYEQY
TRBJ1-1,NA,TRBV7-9,ASSLIGQGTEAF
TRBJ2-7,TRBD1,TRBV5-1,ASSWGTGATYEQY
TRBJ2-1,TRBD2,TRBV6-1,ASSGALRGASYNEQF
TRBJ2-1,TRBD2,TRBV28,ASRAGGRYNEQF
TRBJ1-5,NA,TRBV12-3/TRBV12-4,ASSLRGYQPQH
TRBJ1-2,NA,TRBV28,ASNPVGADGYT
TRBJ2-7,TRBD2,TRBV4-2,ASSPTSGDFYEQY
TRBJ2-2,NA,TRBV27,ASSLNERSTGELF
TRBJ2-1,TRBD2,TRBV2,ASSENGGIYNEQF
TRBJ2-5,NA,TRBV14,ASSPTALETQY
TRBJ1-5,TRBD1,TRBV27,ASRGGTGGYQPQH
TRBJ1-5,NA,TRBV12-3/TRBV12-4,ASSQGWQPQH
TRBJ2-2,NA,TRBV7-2,ASSLGTGELF
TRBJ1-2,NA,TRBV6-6,ASSPDGNYGYT
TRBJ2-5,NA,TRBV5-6,ASSSGPGETQY
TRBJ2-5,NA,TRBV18,ASSAAQTQY
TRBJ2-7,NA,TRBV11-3,ASSLAAGATYEQY
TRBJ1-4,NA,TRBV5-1,ASSLDQSFNEKLF
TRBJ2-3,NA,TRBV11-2,ASSLDGRATDTQY
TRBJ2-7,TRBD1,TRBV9,ASSAGQAEFYEQY
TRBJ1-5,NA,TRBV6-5,ASSYAQGNQPQH
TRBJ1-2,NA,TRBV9,ASSVNGGASYGYT